This T cell receptor beta chain was observed in a study of cytotoxic CD8 clonotypes in ibrutinib-treated CLL. The germline gives CDR1 MNHEY, CDR2 SVGAGI. V lost 2 bases, J lost 4 bases, and 10 bases lay in between. This CDR3 has 14 amino acids. TCRdb keeps only in-frame clones here, not all; method: immunoSEQ multiplex PCR. The sample consists of under 300,000 clones, 60% to 75% of them appearing once. The sequence derives from a human donor with chronic lymphocytic leukemia. This sample comprised PBMCs, obtained after 24 months of ibrutinib treatment. The V call is TRBV6-5, the J call TRBJ2-3; D not resolved. CDR3 DNA: TGTGCCAGCAGTTACATGGGGATAGCAGATACGCAGTATTTT. Its translation: CASSYMGIADTQYF.